This T cell receptor (beta chain) emerged from a study of blood T cell repertoires in COVID-19 (dated by TCRdb to 2018 to 2020). Regarding the research as a whole: Collaborator samples came from the United States, Italy and Spain and covered acute and convalescent phases of COVID-19. The prospective study material was composed of cDNA or gDNA derived from T cells, B-cell-depleted T cells, or PBMCs. The dataset comprised deeply sampled blood TCRbeta repertoires from subjects exposed to, actively infected with, or recovered from COVID-19. The repertoires were made available in a free public database intended to serve as a resource for research on the immune response to SARS-CoV-2. Samples were obtained from the ongoing ImmuneRACE study (first 160 participants) and from 1,200 or so subjects provided by 6 global collaborators. Nearly every sample came with metadata listing a de-identified subject ID, COVID-19 status, age in years and sex. Where available, HLA class I and class II types were taken from metadata supplied by the sample provider and were not determined by assay-based typing.

Results and caveats for the whole study, not just this receptor: The quantity of clinical and demographic metadata differed by source and by participant and was supplied without curation.

A note on this clone: Its antigen is not yet known. Per-base quality was not reported, and no clone a single base away is much larger than it.

TCRbeta CDR3 regions were amplified from genomic DNA by means of the immunoSEQ Assay, a bias-controlled multiplex PCR. The authors' pipeline ran thus. Nucleated cell counts per sample were estimated from amplification of reference gene primers within the assay. To quantify the absolute abundance of each unique TCRbeta CDR3 rearrangement, sequence reads were collapsed and filtered. For each sample, productive Simpson clonality was calculated as the square root of Simpson's diversity index over productive rearrangements. As stored in TCRdb, this immuneACCESS dataset retains in-frame rearrangements with V and J assigned. A fraction of the clones does not appear; measured against another copy, unresolved V genes explain less than half of the discrepancy, and the remainder lacks a known reason. V and J calls and clone size are as listed in that table; D and trimming were resolved from the DNA. Here the sample has under 85,000 clones; almost 85% occur a single time. Of the sample, over 8.5% falls within the top ten clones.

V is cut back by 2 bases and J by 0 bases, with 11 bases in the junction unmatched. From its cysteine to its phenylalanine, the CDR3 spans 19 amino acids. Solely the CDR3 DNA is kept, with 57 bases framed from the first base. The germline V gene supplies CDR1 SGHNT and CDR2 YENEEA. Each collaborating institution followed its own protocols to collect whole blood in K2EDTA tubes. For TCRbeta analysis, collaborator samples were shipped as frozen whole blood, as isolated PBMCs, or as DNA extracted from either sample type. Sequenced material: peripheral blood. The chain employs TRBV11-3 and TRBJ2-1, with TRBD2 matching 9 junction bases. This receptor was taken from a man in his fifties or sixties with acute or convalescent COVID-19. This receptor has the CDR3 CASSLMPSGVSGSYNEQFF. The nucleotides read TGTGCCAGCAGCTTAATGCCTAGCGGGGTCTCGGGCTCCTACAATGAGCAGTTCTTC.